Reported below is one T cell receptor (beta chain). The CDR3 has 14 amino acids. CDR1 DFQATT and CDR2 SNEGSKA come from the germline V gene (reference sequence). Germline trimming cut 3 bases from V and 4 bases from J; bases unmatched to any gene: 5. This sample was included in a study of CD8 T cells in Susac syndrome. RNA amounts of roughly 0.45 to 1 ug underwent reverse transcription with random hexamers. TCRdb recomputed calls from the immunoSEQ multiplex PCR reads with MiXCR, one row per CDR3 protein. The table has 150,000 to 200,000 distinct CDR3 sequences, approximately 95% seen once. Sequencing used CD4+ T cells from PBMCs. The genes are TRBV20-1 and TRBJ2-7; 11 bases align to TRBD2. The origin of this receptor is a human donor with multiple sclerosis. CDR3 nucleotides: TGCAGTGCTAGCTTTAGCGGGAGGGGGTACGAGCAGTACTTC. Translating gives CSASFSGRGYEQYF.